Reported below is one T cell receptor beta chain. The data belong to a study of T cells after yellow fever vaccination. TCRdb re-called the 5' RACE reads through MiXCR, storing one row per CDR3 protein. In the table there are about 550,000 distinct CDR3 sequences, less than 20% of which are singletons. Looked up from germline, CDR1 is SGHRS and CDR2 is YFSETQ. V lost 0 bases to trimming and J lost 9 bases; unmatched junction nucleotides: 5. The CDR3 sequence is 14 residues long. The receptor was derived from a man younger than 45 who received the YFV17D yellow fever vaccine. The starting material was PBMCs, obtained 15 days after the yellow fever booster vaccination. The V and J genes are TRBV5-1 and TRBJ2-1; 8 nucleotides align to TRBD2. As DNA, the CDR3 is TGCGCCAGCAGCTTGGCGGGAGGGTTGAGTGAGCAGTTCTTC. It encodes CASSLAGGLSEQFF.